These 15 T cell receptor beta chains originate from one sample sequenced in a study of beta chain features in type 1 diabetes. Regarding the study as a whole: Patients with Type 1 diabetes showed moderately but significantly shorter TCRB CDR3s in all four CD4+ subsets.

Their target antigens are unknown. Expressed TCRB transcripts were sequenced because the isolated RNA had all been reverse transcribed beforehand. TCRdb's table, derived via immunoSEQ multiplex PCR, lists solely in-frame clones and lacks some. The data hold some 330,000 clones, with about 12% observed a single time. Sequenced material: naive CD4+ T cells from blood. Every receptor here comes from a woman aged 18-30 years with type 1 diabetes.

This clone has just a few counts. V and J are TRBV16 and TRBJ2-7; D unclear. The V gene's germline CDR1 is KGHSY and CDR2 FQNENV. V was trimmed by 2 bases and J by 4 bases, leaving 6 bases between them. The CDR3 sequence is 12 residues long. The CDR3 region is CASSQTKYEQYF. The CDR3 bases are TGTGCCAGCAGCCAAACTAAGTACGAGCAGTACTTC.

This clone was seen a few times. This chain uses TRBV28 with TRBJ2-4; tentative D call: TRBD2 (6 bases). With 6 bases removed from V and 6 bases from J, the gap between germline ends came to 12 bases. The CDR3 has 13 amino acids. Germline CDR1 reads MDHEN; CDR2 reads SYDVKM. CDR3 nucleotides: TGTGCCAGCAGCCTTCGGCGGGGAAACATTCAGTACTTC. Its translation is CASSLRRGNIQYF.

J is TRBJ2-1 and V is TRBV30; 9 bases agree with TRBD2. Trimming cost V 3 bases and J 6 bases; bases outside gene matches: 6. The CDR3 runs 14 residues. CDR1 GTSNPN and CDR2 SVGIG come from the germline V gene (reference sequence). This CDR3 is CAWRGLAAGNEQFF. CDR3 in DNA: TGTGCCTGGAGGGGACTAGCCGCTGGCAATGAGCAGTTCTTC.

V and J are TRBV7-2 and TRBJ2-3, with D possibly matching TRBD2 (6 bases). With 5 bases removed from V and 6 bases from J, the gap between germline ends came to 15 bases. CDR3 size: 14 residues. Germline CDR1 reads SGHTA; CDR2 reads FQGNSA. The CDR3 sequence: CASSLRRESDTQYF. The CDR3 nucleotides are TGTGCCAGCAGCCTACGGAGGGAGTCGGATACGCAGTATTTT.

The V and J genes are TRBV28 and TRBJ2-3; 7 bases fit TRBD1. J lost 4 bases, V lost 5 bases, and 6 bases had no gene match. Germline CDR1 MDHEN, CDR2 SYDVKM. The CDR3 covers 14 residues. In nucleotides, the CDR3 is TGTGCCAGCAGTATAGGGGGCGAGTCAGATACGCAGTATTTT. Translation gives CASSIGGESDTQYF. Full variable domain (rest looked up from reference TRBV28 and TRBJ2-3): DVKVTQSSRYLVKRTGEKVFLECVQDMDHENMFWYRQDPGLGLRLIYFSYDVKMKEKGDIPEGYSVSREKKERFSLILESASTNQTSMYLCASSIGGESDTQYFGPGTRLTVL.

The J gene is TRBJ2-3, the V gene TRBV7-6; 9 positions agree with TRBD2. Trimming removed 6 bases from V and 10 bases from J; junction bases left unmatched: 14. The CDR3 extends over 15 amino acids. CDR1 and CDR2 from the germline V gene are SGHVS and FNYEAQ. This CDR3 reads CASSPGGREGLAQYF. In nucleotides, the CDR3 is TGTGCCAGCAGTCCAGGCGGGCGGGAGGGCCTCGCGCAGTATTTT.

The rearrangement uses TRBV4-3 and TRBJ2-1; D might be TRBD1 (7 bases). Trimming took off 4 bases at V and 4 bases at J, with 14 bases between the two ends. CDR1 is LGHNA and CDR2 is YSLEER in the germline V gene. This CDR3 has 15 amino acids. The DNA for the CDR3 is TGCGCCAGCAGCCCTAGCGCCAGGGGGTACAATGAGCAGTTCTTC. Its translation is CASSPSARGYNEQFF.

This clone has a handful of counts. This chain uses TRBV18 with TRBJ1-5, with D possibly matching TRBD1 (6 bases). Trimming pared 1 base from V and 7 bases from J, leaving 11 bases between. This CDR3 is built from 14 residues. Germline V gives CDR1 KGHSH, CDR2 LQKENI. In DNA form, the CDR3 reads TGTGCCAGCTCACCACGGACAGACTCACAGCCCCAGCATTTT. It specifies CASSPRTDSQPQHF. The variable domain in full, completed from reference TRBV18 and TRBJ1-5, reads NAGVMQNPRHLVRRRGQEARLRCSPMKGHSHVYWYRQLPEEGLKFMVYLQKENIIDESGMPKERFSAEFPKEGPSILRIQQVVRGDSAAYFCASSPRTDSQPQHFGDGTRLSIL.

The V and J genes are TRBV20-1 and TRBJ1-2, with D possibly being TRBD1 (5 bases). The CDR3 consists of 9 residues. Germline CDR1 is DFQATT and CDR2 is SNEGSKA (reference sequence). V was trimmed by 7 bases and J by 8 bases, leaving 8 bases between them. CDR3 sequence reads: CSGGRGYTF. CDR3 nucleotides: TGCAGTGGGGGGAGGGGCTACACCTTC.

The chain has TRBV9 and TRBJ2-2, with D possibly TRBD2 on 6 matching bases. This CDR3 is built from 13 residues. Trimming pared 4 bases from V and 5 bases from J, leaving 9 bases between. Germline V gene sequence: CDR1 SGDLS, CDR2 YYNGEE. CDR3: CASSIGTTGELFF. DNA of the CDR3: TGTGCCAGCAGCATCGGGACTACCGGGGAGCTGTTTTTT.

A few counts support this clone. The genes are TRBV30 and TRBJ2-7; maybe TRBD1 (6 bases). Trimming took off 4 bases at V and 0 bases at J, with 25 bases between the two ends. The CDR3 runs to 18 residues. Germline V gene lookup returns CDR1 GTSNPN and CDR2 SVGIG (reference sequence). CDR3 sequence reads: CAWNRQRTSQGHSYEQYF. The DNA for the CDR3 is TGTGCCTGGAATCGTCAGCGGACCTCCCAGGGACACTCCTACGAGCAGTACTTC.

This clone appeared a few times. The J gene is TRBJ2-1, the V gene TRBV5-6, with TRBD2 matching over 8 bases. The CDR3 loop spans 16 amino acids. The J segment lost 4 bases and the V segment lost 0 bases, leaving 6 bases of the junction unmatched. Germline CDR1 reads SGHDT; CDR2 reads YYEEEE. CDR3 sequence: CASSLATAGDYNEQFF. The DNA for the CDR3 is TGTGCCAGCAGCTTGGCCACAGCGGGAGATTACAATGAGCAGTTCTTC.

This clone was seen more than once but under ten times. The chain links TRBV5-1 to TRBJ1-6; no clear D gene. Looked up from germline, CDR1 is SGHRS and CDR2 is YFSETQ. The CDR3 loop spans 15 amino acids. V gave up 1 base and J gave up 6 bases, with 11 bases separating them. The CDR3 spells CASSLTGSSNSPLHF. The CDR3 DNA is TGCGCCAGCAGCTTGACCGGGAGCAGTAATTCACCCCTCCACTTT. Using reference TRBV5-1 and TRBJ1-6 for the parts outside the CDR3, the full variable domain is KAGVTQTPRYLIKTRGQQVTLSCSPISGHRSVSWYQQTPGQGLQFLFEYFSETQRNKGNFPGRFSGRQFSNSRSEMNVSTLELGDSALYLCASSLTGSSNSPLHFGNGTRLTVT.

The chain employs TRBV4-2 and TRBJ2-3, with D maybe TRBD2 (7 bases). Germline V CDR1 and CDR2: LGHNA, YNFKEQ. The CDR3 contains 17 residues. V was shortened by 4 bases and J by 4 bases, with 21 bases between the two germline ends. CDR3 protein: CASSREGVGTVADTQYF. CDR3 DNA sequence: TGTGCCAGCAGCCGGGAGGGGGTTGGTACGGTCGCAGATACGCAGTATTTT.

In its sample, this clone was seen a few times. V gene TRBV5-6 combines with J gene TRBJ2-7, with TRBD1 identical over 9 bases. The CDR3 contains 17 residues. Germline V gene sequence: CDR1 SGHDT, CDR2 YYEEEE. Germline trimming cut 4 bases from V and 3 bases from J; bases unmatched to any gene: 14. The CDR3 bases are TGTGCCAGCAGCCCGCTGGGACAGGGAGGCTCCGACTACGAGCAGTACTTC. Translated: CASSPLGQGGSDYEQYF.